The source of this TCR beta chain is a study of regulatory T cells in long-lasting Graves disease. The CDR3 totals 13 residues. Germline values: CDR1 DFQATT, CDR2 SNEGSKA (reference sequence). Trimming left V 4 bases short and J 0 bases short, with 8 bases between. Libraries of TCR beta came from iRepertoire HTBI primers plus Arm-PCR of CDR3 regions. Each CDR3 protein gets one entry after TCRdb re-called the multiplex PCR reads with MiXCR. The data hold about 530,000 distinct CDR3 sequences, with 16% observed a single time. The time point was: newly diagnosed GD, antithyroid drugs for less than 3 months. From RNA extracted from PBMCs, the TCR library was made. These data were also filed under a second study, of T cells in Graves' hyperthyroidism and ophthalmopathy.

The V and J genes are TRBV20-1 and TRBJ2-3; D gene unclear. The sequence derives from a middle-aged woman with Graves disease. The sequences come from peripheral blood mononuclear cells (PBMCs), collected at new diagnosis, from a patient treated with antithyroid drugs. The CDR3 spells CSAKLPSTDTQYF. Written as DNA, the CDR3 is TGCAGTGCTAAACTACCTAGCACAGATACGCAGTATTTT.